This TCR beta chain comes out of a study of control samples from healthy donors and cancer patients. The CDR3 covers 16 residues. In germline, CDR1 is SGHVS, CDR2 FQNEAQ. Trimming removed 7 bases from V and 0 bases from J, with 19 bases in between. TCRdb's copy holds only in-frame clones and misses some; the assay was immunoSEQ multiplex PCR. The sample contains about 120,000 clones, approximately 90% of which appear only once. V usage is TRBV7-8 and J usage is TRBJ2-7; tentatively, D is TRBD1 or TRBD2 (6 bases each). Sequenced material: blood. The sequence was collected from a man aged 40-55 years in good health. CDR3 bases: TGTGCCAGCACCCCTAAACCGGGGGCCCTCTCCTACGAGCAGTACTTC. Translation: CASTPKPGALSYEQYF.